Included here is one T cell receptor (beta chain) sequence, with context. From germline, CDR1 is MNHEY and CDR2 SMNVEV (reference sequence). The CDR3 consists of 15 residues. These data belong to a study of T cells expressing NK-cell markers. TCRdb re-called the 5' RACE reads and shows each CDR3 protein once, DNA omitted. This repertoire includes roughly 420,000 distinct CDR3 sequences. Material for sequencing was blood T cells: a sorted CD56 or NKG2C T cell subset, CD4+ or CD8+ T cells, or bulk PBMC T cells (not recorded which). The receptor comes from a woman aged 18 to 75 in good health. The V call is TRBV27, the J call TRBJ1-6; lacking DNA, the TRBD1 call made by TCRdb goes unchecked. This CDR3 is CASSYGRGDNSPLHF.